This T cell receptor beta chain was found in a study of blood T cell repertoires in COVID-19. As for the study in general: The origin of the acute and convalescent COVID-19 samples was the United States, Italy and Spain.

Clones were read by immunoSEQ multiplex PCR, and TCRdb kept only the in-frame ones, dropping some. The profile shows 150,000 to 180,000 clones, around 79% of them singletons. The CDR3 sequence is 14 residues long. Germline assignment: CDR1 SEHNR and CDR2 FQNEAQ (reference sequence). V was pared by 2 bases and J by 2 bases, with 9 bases between. The TCR originated in a man older than 75 with acute or convalescent COVID-19. The genes are TRBV7-9 and TRBJ2-5; a weak D match, TRBD1 (5 bases). Sequenced: peripheral blood. CDR3 sequence reads: CASSLTSGQETQYF. The CDR3 DNA sequence: TGTGCCAGCAGCTTAACCTCAGGGCAAGAGACCCAGTACTTC.